Listed here are 3 T cell receptor beta chains from one sample, sequenced in a study of blood T cell repertoires in COVID-19. Generated by immunoSEQ multiplex PCR, the TCRdb table keeps only in-frame clones and is missing some. Seen here are approximately 300,000 clones, more than 80% observed once, and the top ten hold approximately 6.8%. Sequencing was done on a sample of peripheral blood. The receptors originated from a woman in her thirties with COVID-19, enrolled during active disease.

The chain combines TRBV6-6 with TRBJ2-5; no clear D. Trimming took 5 bases from V and 3 from J, leaving 4 bases between them. CDR3 length equals 11 residues. Germline CDR1 is MNHNY and CDR2 is SVGAGI (reference sequence). The CDR3 here is CASSPKETQYF. The CDR3, as DNA: TGTGCCAGCAGTCCTAAAGAGACCCAGTACTTC.

This clone was counted only a few times. CDR3 region: CASSQGFRGAQPQHF. The DNA for the CDR3 is TGCGCCAGCAGCCAAGGATTTCGGGGAGCTCAGCCCCAGCATTTT. The chain carries TRBV4-3 and TRBJ1-5; no clear D. The CDR3 spans 15 residues. Deletions cut 1 base from V and 6 bases from J, with 13 bases between. Germline lookup yields CDR1 LGHNA and CDR2 YSLEER.

The chain joins TRBV2 to TRBJ2-7, with a tentative D call TRBD1 (6 bases). The CDR3 totals 14 residues. V lost 6 bases and J 2 bases, leaving 14 bases between the germline ends. Germline assignment: CDR1 SNHLY and CDR2 FYNNEI. The CDR3 loop reads CASRRQVEPYEQYF. The CDR3 nucleotides are TGTGCCAGCAGAAGACAGGTCGAACCCTACGAGCAGTACTTC.